The rows below give T cell receptor beta chains drawn from one sample of a study of graft-versus-host responses after intestinal transplantation. Sequenced by immunoSEQ multiplex PCR; TCRdb stores in-frame clones only, minus some. The sample lists about 120,000 clones; about 93% were seen once. Antigens for these TCRs are unknown. This sample comprised unstimulated CD4+ T cells sorted from spleen or lymph node cells, obtained before intestinal transplant. These receptors were collected from a human donor who received an intestinal transplant. CDR3s include the opening cysteine and the closing phenylalanine or tryptophan. The D gene is left open where the match is weak. Where a row states a size, it is once, few, many or the class of an expanded clone; other rows omit it.

size: once
D: -
J: TRBJ1-3
V: TRBV30
DNA: TGTGCCTGGGGGGGGAACAGGGAATCTGGAAACACCATATATTTT
CDR3: CAWGGNRESGNTIYF

size: -
D: TRBD1
J: TRBJ2-1
V: TRBV28
DNA: TGTGCCAGCGGACAGGGGGGCAATGAGCAGTTCTTC
CDR3: CASGQGGNEQFF

size: -
D: -
J: TRBJ2-3
V: TRBV6-6
DNA: TGTGCCAGCAGTTCTTTTGGGGTAGATACGCAGTATTTT
CDR3: CASSSFGVDTQYF

size: once
D: TRBD2
J: TRBJ2-7
V: TRBV30
DNA: TGTGCCTGGAGTGTACGGCGACTAGCGGGAGGGACGATGCAGTACTTC
CDR3: CAWSVRRLAGGTMQYF

size: once
D: -
J: TRBJ2-7
V: TRBV2
DNA: TGTGCCAGCAAACTATACGAGCAGTACTTC
CDR3: CASKLYEQYF

size: -
D: TRBD2
J: TRBJ2-1
V: TRBV10-2
DNA: TGCGCCAGCCGGACTAGCGGGAGGGGAGTTGAGCAGTTCTTC
CDR3: CASRTSGRGVEQFF

size: -
D: -
J: TRBJ1-1
V: TRBV5-4
DNA: TGTGCCAGCAGCTTGGAGTCCCTTCGAGGCACTGAAGCTTTCTTT
CDR3: CASSLESLRGTEAFF

size: few
D: TRBD1
J: TRBJ2-5
V: TRBV5-1
DNA: TGCGCCAGCAGCCCCTCACAGGGGGGACAAGAGACCCAGTACTTC
CDR3: CASSPSQGGQETQYF

size: -
D: TRBD1
J: TRBJ2-7
V: TRBV9
DNA: TGTGCCAGCAGCGTAGGGGACAGAGGGACCTACGAGCAGTACTTC
CDR3: CASSVGDRGTYEQYF

size: -
D: TRBD2
J: TRBJ2-3
V: TRBV29-1
DNA: TGCAGCGTGGGACTAGCGGGAGTATCAGATACGCAGTATTTT
CDR3: CSVGLAGVSDTQYF

size: -
D: -
J: TRBJ2-1
V: TRBV18
DNA: TGTGCCAGCTCACCCGGACTAAAATTCTATTACAATGAGCAGTTCTTC
CDR3: CASSPGLKFYYNEQFF

size: -
D: TRBD1
J: TRBJ2-3
V: TRBV28
DNA: TGTGCCAGCAGTAGACAGGGGGAGTCGAATACGCAGTATTTT
CDR3: CASSRQGESNTQYF

size: -
D: -
J: TRBJ2-7
V: TRBV18
DNA: TGTGCCAGCTCACCACGAATTGGGGGCAGCTCCTACGAGCAGTACTTC
CDR3: CASSPRIGGSSYEQYF

size: -
D: TRBD2
J: TRBJ2-3
V: TRBV4-1
DNA: TGCGCCAGCAGCCAACATGGTAGCGGGGGCACAGATACGCAGTATTTT
CDR3: CASSQHGSGGTDTQYF

size: -
D: -
J: TRBJ2-3
V: TRBV5-6
DNA: TGTGCCAGCAGTTTGACAGATACGCAGTATTTT
CDR3: CASSLTDTQYF

size: -
D: -
J: TRBJ2-7
V: TRBV14
DNA: TGTGCCAGCAGCCAAGAACTAGGGGCTTCCTACGAGCAGTACTTC
CDR3: CASSQELGASYEQYF

size: -
D: TRBD1
J: TRBJ2-1
V: TRBV25-1
DNA: TGTGCCAGCAGTTTCTCCGGGACAGTCTATTACAATGAGCAGTTCTTC
CDR3: CASSFSGTVYYNEQFF

size: once
D: -
J: TRBJ2-1
V: TRBV5-4
DNA: TGTGCCAGCAGCCAGGGTCAGGCCTACAATGAGCAGTTCTTC
CDR3: CASSQGQAYNEQFF

size: -
D: -
J: TRBJ2-6
V: TRBV2
DNA: TGTGCCAGCAGTGGGAGAGACGTCAGGGGGGCTGGGGCCAACGTCCTGACTTTC
CDR3: CASSGRDVRGAGANVLTF

size: -
D: -
J: TRBJ1-2
V: TRBV11-2
DNA: TGTGCCAGCAGCTGGGGGAATAACTATGGCTACACCTTC
CDR3: CASSWGNNYGYTF

size: -
D: TRBD2
J: TRBJ2-3
V: TRBV5-1
DNA: TGCGCCAGCAGCTCGGGACTAGCGGGAGCAGGAGATACGCAGTATTTT
CDR3: CASSSGLAGAGDTQYF

size: -
D: -
J: TRBJ2-7
V: TRBV11-3
DNA: TGTGCCAGCAGCTCAGATAACCGGGACGCATCCACGATAGGCTCCTACGAGCAGTACTTC
CDR3: CASSSDNRDASTIGSYEQYF

size: -
D: -
J: TRBJ2-7
V: TRBV27
DNA: TGTGCCAGCAGCTTGAGTTGGAACTACGAGCAGTACTTC
CDR3: CASSLSWNYEQYF

size: once
D: -
J: TRBJ2-7
V: TRBV6-5
DNA: TGTGCCAGCAGTGAAGAGCTGATTTCCTACGAGCAGTACTTC
CDR3: CASSEELISYEQYF

size: -
D: -
J: TRBJ2-3
V: TRBV10-2
DNA: TGCGCCAGCAGTAAGGGCCGGAGCACAGATACGCAGTATTTT
CDR3: CASSKGRSTDTQYF

size: -
D: -
J: TRBJ2-7
V: TRBV9
DNA: TGTGCCAGCAGCGGACAGGTTGAAGGCTACGAGCAGTACTTC
CDR3: CASSGQVEGYEQYF

size: -
D: -
J: TRBJ2-7
V: TRBV5-5
DNA: TGTGCCAGCAGCTTTAGCTACGAGCAGTACTTC
CDR3: CASSFSYEQYF

size: -
D: -
J: TRBJ1-1
V: TRBV20-1
DNA: TGCAGTGCCAGGACCCTGGAAGCTTTCTTT
CDR3: CSARTLEAFF

size: -
D: TRBD1
J: TRBJ1-5
V: TRBV2
DNA: TGTGCCAGCACCTTAAGGACAGGAAGCAATCAGCCCCAGCATTTT
CDR3: CASTLRTGSNQPQHF

size: -
D: -
J: TRBJ2-7
V: TRBV18
DNA: TGTGCCAGCTCCCCTGTGTCGGTGCGGGATGAGCAGTACTTC
CDR3: CASSPVSVRDEQYF

size: -
D: TRBD2
J: TRBJ2-2
V: TRBV5-6
DNA: TGTGCCAGCAGCGGACGGGGACTAGCGGCGAACACCGGGGAGCTGTTTTTT
CDR3: CASSGRGLAANTGELFF

size: -
D: -
J: TRBJ1-2
V: TRBV6-5
DNA: TGTGCCAGCAGTTTCCAGGAGGGCTATGGCTACACCTTC
CDR3: CASSFQEGYGYTF

size: -
D: TRBD2
J: TRBJ2-7
V: TRBV11-2
DNA: TGTGCCAGCAGCCCCGAGAGGACTAGCGCCTACGAGCAGTACTTC
CDR3: CASSPERTSAYEQYF

size: -
D: TRBD1
J: TRBJ1-3
V: TRBV30
DNA: TGTGCCTGGAGTGGACAGGGCTCTGGAAACACCATATATTTT
CDR3: CAWSGQGSGNTIYF

size: -
D: -
J: TRBJ1-4
V: TRBV2
DNA: TGTGCCAGCAGTTTTCAGGGAGTGGAGGAAAAACTGTTTTTT
CDR3: CASSFQGVEEKLFF

size: -
D: -
J: TRBJ2-1
V: TRBV4-2
DNA: TGTGCCAGCAGCCAAGGCAGGACTCGGGGGAATGAGCAGTTCTTC
CDR3: CASSQGRTRGNEQFF

size: -
D: -
J: TRBJ2-1
V: TRBV25-1
DNA: TGTGCCAGCAGTGAATATCAGACAGGAGAGCAGTTCTTC
CDR3: CASSEYQTGEQFF

size: -
D: TRBD1
J: TRBJ2-7
V: TRBV9
DNA: TGTGCCAGCAGCGTAGAGGACAGGGTACTATACGAGCAGTACTTC
CDR3: CASSVEDRVLYEQYF

size: -
D: -
J: TRBJ1-1
V: TRBV9
DNA: TGTGCCAGCAGCGTAGAGCCAGGGCCCACTGAAGCTTTCTTT
CDR3: CASSVEPGPTEAFF

size: -
D: -
J: TRBJ1-1
V: TRBV2
DNA: TGTGCCAGCAGTTCCTCTTTCCGGGGAGCTTTCTTT
CDR3: CASSSSFRGAFF

size: -
D: -
J: TRBJ1-1
V: TRBV6-6
DNA: TGTGCCAGCAGTGACACTTTGGGACTCCCAAGTTCAGCTTTCTTT
CDR3: CASSDTLGLPSSAFF

size: -
D: -
J: TRBJ1-3
V: TRBV7-8
DNA: TGTGCCAGCAGCTTAGCGCGCGGTAGCTCTGGAAACACCATATATTTT
CDR3: CASSLARGSSGNTIYF

size: -
D: TRBD2
J: TRBJ2-1
V: TRBV28
DNA: TGTGCCAGCAGTTTGCAGCGGGGGAATGAGCAGTTCTTC
CDR3: CASSLQRGNEQFF

size: -
D: -
J: TRBJ2-7
V: TRBV4-1
DNA: TGCGCCAGCAGCCAAGTGAAGGAGACCTACGAGCAGTACTTC
CDR3: CASSQVKETYEQYF

size: once
D: TRBD1
J: TRBJ1-2
V: TRBV5-1
DNA: TGCGCCAGCAGCCAGGGGGACAGGGGGGATGGCTACACCTTC
CDR3: CASSQGDRGDGYTF

size: -
D: -
J: TRBJ2-7
V: TRBV11-2
DNA: TGTGCCAGCAGCCCCGGGCAGGGAGGATCCTACGAGCAGTACTTC
CDR3: CASSPGQGGSYEQYF

size: -
D: -
J: TRBJ2-5
V: TRBV5-1
DNA: TGCGCCAGCAGGACAAACCAAGAGACCCAGTACTTC
CDR3: CASRTNQETQYF

size: -
D: -
J: TRBJ2-2
V: TRBV30
DNA: TGTGCCTGGAGCCCCCAAGCCACCGGGGAGCTGTTTTTT
CDR3: CAWSPQATGELFF

size: once
D: -
J: TRBJ2-1
V: TRBV9
DNA: TGTGCCAGCAGCGTAGCCGGGACTGCCGATTGGGGTGAGCAGTTCTTC
CDR3: CASSVAGTADWGEQFF

size: -
D: TRBD2
J: TRBJ2-1
V: TRBV27
DNA: TGTGCCAGCAGCGGACTAGCCGTCTACAATGAGCAGTTCTTC
CDR3: CASSGLAVYNEQFF

size: -
D: -
J: TRBJ2-3
V: TRBV30
DNA: TGTGCCTGGACCAAAGACAGCCTGAGGACCACAGATACGCAGTATTTT
CDR3: CAWTKDSLRTTDTQYF

size: -
D: -
J: TRBJ1-1
V: TRBV5-1
DNA: TGCGCCAGCAGTCCGGAAGGTCCGAACACTGAAGCTTTCTTT
CDR3: CASSPEGPNTEAFF